This T cell receptor beta chain stems from a study of shared clonotypes between healthy human individuals. For the study at large: Three plates were used per donor for CD4 naive, three for CD4 memory, two for CD8 naive and one for CD8 memory.

Points on this clone: The target antigen is unknown.

This CDR3 is built from 13 residues. Per the germline V gene, CDR1 is MNHEY and CDR2 is SVGAGI. Findings and limits, study-wide: For naive CD4 cells, 4% to 5% of clonotypes were shared across a handful of donors.

All donors were healthy HIV-negative adults lacking recent acute infections or vaccinations. TCRdb's table, derived via immunoSEQ multiplex PCR, lists solely in-frame clones and lacks some. Here the sample spans more than 550,000 clones, less than 95% being singletons. This chain uses TRBV6-5 with TRBJ2-5; perhaps TRBD2 as D (6 bases). The DNA end is more similar to TRBJ2-7, so the J call may be wrong. This TCR was recovered from a man younger than 30 in good health. Some clones in this sample may be carry-over from other donors' samples. What was sequenced was memory CD8+ T cells from PBMCs. Subset described: CD45RO+ cells pooled with CCR7-negative TemRA cells. The CDR3 spells CASSLRGYYEQYF. In DNA form, the CDR3 reads TGTGCCAGCAGTTTACGGGGGTACTACGAGCAGTACTTC.